The TCR beta chain described here comes from a study of blood T cell repertoires in COVID-19. At the level of the study: Whether acute or convalescent, the COVID-19 samples came from the United States, Italy and Spain. Nucleic acid was either cDNA or gDNA, and it came from T cells, B-cell-depleted T cells, or PBMCs.

The V segment lost 4 bases and the J segment 2 bases; nucleotides outside the gene matches: 3. This CDR3 contains 15 residues. Germline V gene sequence: CDR1 LGHNA, CDR2 YSLEER. TCRdb's table, derived via immunoSEQ multiplex PCR, lists solely in-frame clones and lacks some. The sample shows some 26,000 clones, less than 90% of them seen only once. The sequence was obtained from a man aged 65 to 79 with active COVID-19. Source material: peripheral blood. J is TRBJ1-3 and V is TRBV4-3; 9 positions match TRBD1. This CDR3 reads CASSPGTGPGNTIYF. CDR3 sequence (DNA): TGCGCCAGCAGCCCCGGGACAGGGCCTGGAAACACCATATATTTT.